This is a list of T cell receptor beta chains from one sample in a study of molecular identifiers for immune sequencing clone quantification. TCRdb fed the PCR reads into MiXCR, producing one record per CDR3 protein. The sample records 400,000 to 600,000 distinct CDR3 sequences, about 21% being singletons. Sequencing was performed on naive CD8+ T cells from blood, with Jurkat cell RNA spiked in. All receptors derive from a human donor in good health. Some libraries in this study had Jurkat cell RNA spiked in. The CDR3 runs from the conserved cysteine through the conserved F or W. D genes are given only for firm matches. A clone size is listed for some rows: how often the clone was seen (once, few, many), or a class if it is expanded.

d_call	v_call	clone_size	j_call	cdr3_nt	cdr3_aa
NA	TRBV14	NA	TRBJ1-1	TGTGCCAGCAGCCGAGATCATGAGGGTTTGAACACTGAGGCTTTCTTT	CASSRDHEGLNTEAFF
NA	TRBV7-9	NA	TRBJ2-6	TGTGCCAGCAGCTCCACCGAGACAGACTCTGGGGCCAACGTCCTGACTTTC	CASSSTETDSGANVLTF
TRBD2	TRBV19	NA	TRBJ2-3	TGTGCCAGTAGTATAGATCTCGGGGGGATCAGTACAGATACGCAGTATTTT	CASSIDLGGISTDTQYF
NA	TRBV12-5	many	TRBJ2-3	TGTGCTAGTGGTTTGGTGGTCAGGGATACGCAGTATTTT	CASGLVVRDTQYF
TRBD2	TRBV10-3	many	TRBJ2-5	TGTGCCATCAGTGAGCAGCGGGAGGGTGCATCGACCCAGTACTTC	CAISEQREGASTQYF
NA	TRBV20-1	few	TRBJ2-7	TGCAGTGGTGGAGGATCTACCTACGAGCAGTACTTC	CSGGGSTYEQYF
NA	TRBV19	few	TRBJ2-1	TGTGCCAGTAGTATTATGTCCTTATTAAGCGATGAGCAGTTCTTC	CASSIMSLLSDEQFF
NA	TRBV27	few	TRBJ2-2	TGTGCCAGCAGTTTACTAGAGAGCACCGGGGAGCTGTTTTTT	CASSLLESTGELFF
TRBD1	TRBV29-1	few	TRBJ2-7	TGCAGCGTTGGAGGGCACGGGACAGGGACCTACGAGCAGTACTTC	CSVGGHGTGTYEQYF
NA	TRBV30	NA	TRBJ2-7	TGTGCCTGGAGCACATTTGGGGGGTCCTACGAGCAGTACTTC	CAWSTFGGSYEQYF